The following is a TCR beta chain sequence with its context. The sample belongs to a study of blood T cell repertoires in COVID-19. At the level of the study: Nucleic acid was either cDNA or gDNA, and it came from T cells, B-cell-depleted T cells, or PBMCs.

The CDR3 totals 12 residues. Per germline, CDR1 MDHEN and CDR2 SYDVKM. V was trimmed by 6 bases and J by 10 bases, leaving 15 bases between them. Data came from immunoSEQ multiplex PCR; TCRdb stores just in-frame clones and leaves some out. The sample holds tens of thousands of clones, about 83% seen once. The sequence was collected from a woman of 80 years or more with acute or convalescent COVID-19. The sample taken for sequencing was peripheral blood. V gene TRBV28 combines with J gene TRBJ2-5; perhaps TRBD2 as D (6 bases). DNA for the CDR3: TGTGCCAGCAGGGAAGTGGGAGGATTCCAGTACTTC. Its translation is CASREVGGFQYF.